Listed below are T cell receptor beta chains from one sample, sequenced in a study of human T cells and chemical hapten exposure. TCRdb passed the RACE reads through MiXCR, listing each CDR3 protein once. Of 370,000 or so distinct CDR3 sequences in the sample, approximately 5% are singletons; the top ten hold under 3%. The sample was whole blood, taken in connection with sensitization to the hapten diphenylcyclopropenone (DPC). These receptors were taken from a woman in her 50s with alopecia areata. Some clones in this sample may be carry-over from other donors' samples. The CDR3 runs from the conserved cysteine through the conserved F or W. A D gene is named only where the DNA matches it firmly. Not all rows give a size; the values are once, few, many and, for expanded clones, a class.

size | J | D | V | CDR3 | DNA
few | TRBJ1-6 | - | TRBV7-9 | CASSLRGGESPLHF | TGTGCCAGCAGCCTCAGGGGAGGAGAGTCACCCCTCCACTTT
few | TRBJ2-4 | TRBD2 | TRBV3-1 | CASSQFPGLAGDKNIQYF | TGTGCCAGCAGCCAATTCCCGGGACTAGCGGGGGATAAAAACATTCAGTACTTC
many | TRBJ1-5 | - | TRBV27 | CASSPTRGNQPQHF | TGTGCCAGCAGTCCAACACGAGGAAATCAGCCCCAGCATTTT
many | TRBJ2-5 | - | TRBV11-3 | CASSLDGGKRETQYF | TGTGCCAGCAGCTTAGACGGGGGAAAGCGAGAGACCCAGTACTTC
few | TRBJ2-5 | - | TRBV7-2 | CASSELGGGPETQYF | TGTGCCAGCAGCGAGCTAGGGGGAGGGCCTGAGACCCAGTACTTC
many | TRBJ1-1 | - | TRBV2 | CARTVNTEAFF | TGTGCCAGGACAGTGAACACTGAAGCTTTCTTT
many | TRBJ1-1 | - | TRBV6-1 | CASSEALRGPEAFF | TGTGCCAGCAGTGAAGCGCTTCGGGGGCCTGAAGCTTTCTTT
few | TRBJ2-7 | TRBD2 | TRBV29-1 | CSVELADVYEQYF | TGCAGCGTTGAACTAGCGGACGTTTACGAGCAGTACTTC
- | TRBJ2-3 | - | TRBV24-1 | CATSDLPQGRTDTQYF | TGTGCCACCAGTGATTTGCCCCAGGGCCGCACAGATACGCAGTATTTT
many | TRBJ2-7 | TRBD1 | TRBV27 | CASSFTVTGPSYEQYF | TGTGCCAGCAGTTTCACCGTGACAGGGCCCTCCTACGAGCAGTACTTC
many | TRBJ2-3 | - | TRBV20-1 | CSASVGGTDTQYF | TGCAGTGCTAGTGTCGGGGGCACAGATACGCAGTATTTT
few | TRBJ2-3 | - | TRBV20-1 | CSARETPGRTDTQYF | TGCAGTGCTAGAGAGACCCCGGGACGCACAGATACGCAGTATTTT
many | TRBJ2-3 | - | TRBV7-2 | CASIKRPSSTDTQYF | TGTGCCAGCATCAAGCGCCCGTCTAGCACAGATACGCAGTATTTT
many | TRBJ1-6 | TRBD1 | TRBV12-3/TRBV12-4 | CASSQGGPVSPLHF | TGTGCCAGCAGTCAAGGGGGCCCAGTTTCACCCCTCCACTTT
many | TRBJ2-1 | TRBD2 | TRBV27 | CASSLLAGGLNEQFF | TGTGCCAGCAGTTTGTTAGCGGGGGGGCTAAATGAGCAGTTCTTC
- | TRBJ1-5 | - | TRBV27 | CAAGSGRRNPQHF | TGTGCCGCGGGGTCAGGACGGCGCAATCCCCAGCATTTT
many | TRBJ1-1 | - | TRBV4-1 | CASSQERGRRGNTEAFF | TGCGCCAGCAGCCAAGAGAGAGGAAGACGGGGGAACACTGAAGCTTTCTTT
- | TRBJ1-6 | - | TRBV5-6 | CASSLIGAGALYNSPLHF | TGTGCCAGCAGCTTGATCGGGGCAGGTGCTCTTTATAATTCACCCCTCCACTTT
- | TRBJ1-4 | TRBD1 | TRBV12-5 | CASGAGTGGSNEKLFF | TGTGCTAGTGGCGCCGGGACAGGGGGCTCTAATGAAAAACTGTTTTTT
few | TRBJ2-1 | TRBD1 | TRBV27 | CASSPSTGLVHNEQFF | TGTGCCAGCAGTCCCTCGACAGGGCTGGTCCACAATGAGCAGTTCTTC
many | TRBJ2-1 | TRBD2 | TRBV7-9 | CASSSRLAGESRNEQFF | TGTGCCAGCAGCTCCCGACTAGCGGGGGAGTCTAGGAATGAGCAGTTCTTC
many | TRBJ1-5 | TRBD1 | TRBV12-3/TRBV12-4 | CASTSTGGANQPQHF | TGTGCCAGCACCTCAACAGGGGGAGCCAATCAGCCCCAGCATTTT
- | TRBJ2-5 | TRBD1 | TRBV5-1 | CASSLQGMETQYF | TGCGCCAGCAGCTTACAGGGGATGGAGACCCAGTACTTC
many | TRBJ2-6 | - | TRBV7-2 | CASSNRRSGANVLTF | TGTGCCAGCAGCAACCGGCGCTCTGGGGCCAACGTCCTGACTTTC
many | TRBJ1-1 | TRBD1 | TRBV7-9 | CASSLGDRESTEAFF | TGTGCCAGCAGCTTAGGGGACAGGGAGTCCACTGAAGCTTTCTTT
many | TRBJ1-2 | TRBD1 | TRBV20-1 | CSARDQGAIYGYTF | TGCAGTGCTAGAGATCAGGGGGCGATCTATGGCTACACCTTC
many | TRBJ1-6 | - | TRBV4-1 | CASSQEGQTLHF | TGCGCCAGCAGCCAAGAAGGTCAGACCCTCCACTTT
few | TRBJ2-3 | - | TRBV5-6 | CASSLGRPQYF | TGTGCCAGCAGCTTAGGGAGACCGCAGTATTTT
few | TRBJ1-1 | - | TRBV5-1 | CASSLVQGAVGPTEAFF | TGCGCCAGCAGCTTGGTTCAGGGCGCGGTAGGTCCAACTGAAGCTTTCTTT
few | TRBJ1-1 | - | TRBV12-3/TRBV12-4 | CASSLGTGSEAFF | TGTGCCAGCAGTTTGGGTACCGGGAGTGAAGCTTTCTTT
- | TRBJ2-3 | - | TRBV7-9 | CASSAPSVGFLDTQYF | TGTGCCAGCAGCGCCCCTAGCGTGGGTTTCTTAGATACGCAGTATTTT
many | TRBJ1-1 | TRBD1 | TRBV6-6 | CASSYPRQGLDTEAFF | TGTGCCAGCAGTTACCCGCGACAGGGACTCGACACTGAAGCTTTCTTT
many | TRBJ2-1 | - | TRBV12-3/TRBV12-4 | CASSRWEAGHGYGEQFF | TGTGCCAGCAGCCGTTGGGAGGCGGGACATGGGTACGGTGAGCAGTTCTTC
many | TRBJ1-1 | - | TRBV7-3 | CASRSSRNTEAFF | TGTGCCAGCAGGAGTTCCCGAAACACTGAAGCTTTCTTT
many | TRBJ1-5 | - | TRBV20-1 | CSARPGTDSNQPQHF | TGCAGTGCTAGACCTGGGACGGATAGCAATCAGCCCCAGCATTTT
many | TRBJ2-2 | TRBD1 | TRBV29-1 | CSVATGGTGELFF | TGCAGCGTTGCGACAGGGGGGACCGGGGAGCTGTTTTTT
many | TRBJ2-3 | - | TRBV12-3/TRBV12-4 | CASSPGSGDTQYF | TGTGCCAGCAGTCCGGGGTCCGGAGATACGCAGTATTTT
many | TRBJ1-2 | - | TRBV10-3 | CAIVNGGYGYTF | TGTGCCATCGTGAACGGGGGCTATGGCTACACCTTC
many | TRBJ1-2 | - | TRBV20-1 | CSARERIYGYTF | TGCAGTGCTAGAGAGAGAATTTATGGCTACACCTTC
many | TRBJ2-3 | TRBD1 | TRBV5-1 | CASSSGQADTQYF | TGCGCCAGCAGCTCGGGACAGGCCGATACGCAGTATTTT
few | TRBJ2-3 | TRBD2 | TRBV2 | CASTRTSGSIDTQYF | TGTGCCAGCACCAGGACTAGCGGGAGTATAGATACGCAGTATTTT